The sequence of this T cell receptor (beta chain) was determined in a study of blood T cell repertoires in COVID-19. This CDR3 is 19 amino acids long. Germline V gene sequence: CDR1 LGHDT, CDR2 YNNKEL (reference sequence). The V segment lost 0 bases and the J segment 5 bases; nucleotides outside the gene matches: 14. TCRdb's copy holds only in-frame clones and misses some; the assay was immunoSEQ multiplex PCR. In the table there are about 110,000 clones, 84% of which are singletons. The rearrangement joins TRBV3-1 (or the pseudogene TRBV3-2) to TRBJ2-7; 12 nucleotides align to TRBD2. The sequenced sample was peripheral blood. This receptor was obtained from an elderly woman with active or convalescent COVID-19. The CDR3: CASSQDLGHGTSGRHEQYF. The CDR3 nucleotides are TGTGCCAGCAGCCAAGATCTTGGCCACGGGACTAGCGGGCGACACGAGCAGTACTTC.